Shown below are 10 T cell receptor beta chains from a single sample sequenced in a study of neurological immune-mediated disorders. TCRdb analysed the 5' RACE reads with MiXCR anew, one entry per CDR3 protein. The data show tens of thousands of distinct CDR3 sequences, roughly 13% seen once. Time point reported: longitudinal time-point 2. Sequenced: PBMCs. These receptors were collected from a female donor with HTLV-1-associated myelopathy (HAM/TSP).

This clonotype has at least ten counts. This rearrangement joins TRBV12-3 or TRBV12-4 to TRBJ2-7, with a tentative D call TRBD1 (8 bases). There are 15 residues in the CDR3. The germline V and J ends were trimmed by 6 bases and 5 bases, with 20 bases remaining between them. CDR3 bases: TGTGCCAGCAGAACCGGGGGGACAGGAAGCCACGAGCAGTACTTC. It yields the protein CASRTGGTGSHEQYF.

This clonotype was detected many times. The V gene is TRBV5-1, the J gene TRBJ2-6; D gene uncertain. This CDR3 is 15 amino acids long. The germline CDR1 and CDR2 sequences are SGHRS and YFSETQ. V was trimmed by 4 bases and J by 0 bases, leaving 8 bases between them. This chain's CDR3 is CASSVLGSGANVLTF. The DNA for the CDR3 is TGCGCCAGCAGCGTCTTGGGCTCTGGGGCCAACGTCCTGACTTTC.

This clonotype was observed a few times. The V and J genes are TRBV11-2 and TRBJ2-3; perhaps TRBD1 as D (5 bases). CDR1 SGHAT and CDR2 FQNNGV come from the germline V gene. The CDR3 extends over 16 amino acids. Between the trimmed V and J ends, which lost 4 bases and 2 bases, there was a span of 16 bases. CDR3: CASSSQGIRHTDTQYF. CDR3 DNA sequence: TGTGCCAGCAGCTCGCAGGGAATACGACACACAGATACGCAGTATTTT.

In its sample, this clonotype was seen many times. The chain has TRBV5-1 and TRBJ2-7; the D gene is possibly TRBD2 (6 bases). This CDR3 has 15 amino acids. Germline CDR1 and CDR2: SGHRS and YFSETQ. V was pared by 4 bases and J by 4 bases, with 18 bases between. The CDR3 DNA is TGCGCCAGCAGCCAGTCGGCGGGAACCCAATACGAGCAGTACTTC. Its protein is CASSQSAGTQYEQYF.

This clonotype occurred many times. The CDR3 reads CASSLSLDYEQYF. The CDR3 DNA sequence: TGTGCCAGCAGCTTATCGCTAGACTACGAGCAGTACTTC. The chain uses TRBV7-2 and TRBJ2-7; no clear D. The CDR3 runs to 13 residues. Trimming stripped 2 bases from V and 3 bases from J, with 8 bases between. The germline V gene has CDR1 SGHTA and CDR2 FQGNSA.

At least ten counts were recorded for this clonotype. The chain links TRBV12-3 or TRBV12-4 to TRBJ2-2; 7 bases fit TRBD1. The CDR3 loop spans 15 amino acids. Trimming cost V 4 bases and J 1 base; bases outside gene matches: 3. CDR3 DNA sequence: TGTGCCAGCAGTTCTAGACAGGGGAACACCGGGGAGCTGTTTTTT. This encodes CASSSRQGNTGELFF.

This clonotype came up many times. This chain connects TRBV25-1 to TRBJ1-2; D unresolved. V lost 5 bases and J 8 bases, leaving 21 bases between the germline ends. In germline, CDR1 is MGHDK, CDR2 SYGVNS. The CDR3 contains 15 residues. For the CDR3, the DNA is TGTGCCAGCAGTCCTACCGAACTGCCCAATAACGGCTACACCTTC. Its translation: CASSPTELPNNGYTF.

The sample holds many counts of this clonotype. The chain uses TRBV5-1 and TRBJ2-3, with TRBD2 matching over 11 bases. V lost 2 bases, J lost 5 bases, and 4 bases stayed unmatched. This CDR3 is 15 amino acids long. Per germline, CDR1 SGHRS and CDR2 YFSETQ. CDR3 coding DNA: TGCGCCAGCAGCTTTAGCGGGGGGGCCGTAGATACGCAGTATTTT. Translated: CASSFSGGAVDTQYF.

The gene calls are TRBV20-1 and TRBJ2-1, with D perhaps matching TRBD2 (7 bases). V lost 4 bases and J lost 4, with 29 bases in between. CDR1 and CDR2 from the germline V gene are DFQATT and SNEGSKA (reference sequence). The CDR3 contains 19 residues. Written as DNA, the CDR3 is TGCAGTGCTAAAGTACTTCCTAGGGGGGGTTCACTTGGATACAATGAGCAGTTCTTC. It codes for CSAKVLPRGGSLGYNEQFF.

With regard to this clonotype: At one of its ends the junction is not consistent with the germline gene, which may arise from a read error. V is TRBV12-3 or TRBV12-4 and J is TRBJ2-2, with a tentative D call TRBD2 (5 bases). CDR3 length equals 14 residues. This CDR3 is CASRSGSSTGEPFF. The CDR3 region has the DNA TGTGCCAGCCGCAGTGGTAGTAGCACCGGGGAGCCGTTTTTT.